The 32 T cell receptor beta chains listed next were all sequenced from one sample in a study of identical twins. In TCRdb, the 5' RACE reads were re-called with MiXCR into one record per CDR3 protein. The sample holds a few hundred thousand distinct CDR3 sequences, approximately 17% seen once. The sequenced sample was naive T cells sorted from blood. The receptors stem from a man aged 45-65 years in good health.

The CDR3 here is CARSPPRPFRATDTQYF. Here the CDR3 DNA reads TGTGCCAGAAGCCCCCCTCGTCCTTTTCGGGCTACAGATACGCAGTATTTT. The chain has TRBV5-3 and TRBJ2-3, with no clear D. TRBV5-3 is placed among ORFs of uncertain function. Trimming pared 4 bases from V and 3 bases from J, leaving 21 bases between. The CDR3 has 17 residues.

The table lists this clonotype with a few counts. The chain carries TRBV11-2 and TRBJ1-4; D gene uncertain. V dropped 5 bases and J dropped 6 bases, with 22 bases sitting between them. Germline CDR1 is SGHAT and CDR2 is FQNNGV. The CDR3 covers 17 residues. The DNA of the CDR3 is TGTGCCAGCAGCCCGCCCCCAAAGTCGGGCGGGTATGAAAAACTGTTTTTT. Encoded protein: CASSPPPKSGGYEKLFF.

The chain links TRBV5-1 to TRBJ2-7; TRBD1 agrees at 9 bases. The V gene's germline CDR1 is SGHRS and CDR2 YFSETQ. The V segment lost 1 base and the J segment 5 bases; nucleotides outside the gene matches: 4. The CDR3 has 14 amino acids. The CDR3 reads CASSLTGGADEQYF. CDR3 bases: TGCGCCAGCAGCTTGACAGGGGGCGCGGACGAGCAGTACTTC.

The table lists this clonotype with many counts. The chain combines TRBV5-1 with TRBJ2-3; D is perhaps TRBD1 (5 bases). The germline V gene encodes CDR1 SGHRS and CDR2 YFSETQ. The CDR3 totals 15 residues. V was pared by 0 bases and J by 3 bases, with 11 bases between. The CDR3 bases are TGCGCCAGCAGCTTGGGGGGCCGGGTAACAGATACGCAGTATTTT. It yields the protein CASSLGGRVTDTQYF.

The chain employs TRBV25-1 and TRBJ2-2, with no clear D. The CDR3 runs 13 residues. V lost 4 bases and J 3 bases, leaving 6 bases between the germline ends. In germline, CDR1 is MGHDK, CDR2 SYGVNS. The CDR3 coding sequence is TGTGCCAGCAGTGGGGGATACACCGGGGAGCTGTTTTTT. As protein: CASSGGYTGELFF.

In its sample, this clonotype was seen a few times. The CDR3 protein is CASTRSGPAYNEQFF. In nucleotides, the CDR3 is TGTGCCAGCACCCGTTCAGGGCCTGCCTACAATGAGCAGTTCTTC. V usage is TRBV7-2 and J usage is TRBJ2-1; TRBD1 is a possible D gene (5 bases). The CDR3 is 15 residues long. Trimming pared 7 bases from V and 2 bases from J, leaving 15 bases between. The germline CDR1 and CDR2 sequences are SGHTA and FQGNSA.

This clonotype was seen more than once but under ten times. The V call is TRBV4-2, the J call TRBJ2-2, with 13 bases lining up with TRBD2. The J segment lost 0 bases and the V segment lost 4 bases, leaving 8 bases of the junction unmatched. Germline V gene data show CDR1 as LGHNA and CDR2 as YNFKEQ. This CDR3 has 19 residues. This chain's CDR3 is CASSPSWTSGGANTGELFF. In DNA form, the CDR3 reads TGTGCCAGCAGCCCGAGCTGGACTAGCGGGGGCGCGAACACCGGGGAGCTGTTTTTT.

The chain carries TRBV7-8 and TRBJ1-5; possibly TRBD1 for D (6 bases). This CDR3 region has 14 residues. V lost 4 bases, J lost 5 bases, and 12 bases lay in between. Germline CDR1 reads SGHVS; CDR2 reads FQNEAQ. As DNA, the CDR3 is TGTGCCAGCAGCTGGGACATTCAGTATCAGCCCCAGCATTTT. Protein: CASSWDIQYQPQHF.

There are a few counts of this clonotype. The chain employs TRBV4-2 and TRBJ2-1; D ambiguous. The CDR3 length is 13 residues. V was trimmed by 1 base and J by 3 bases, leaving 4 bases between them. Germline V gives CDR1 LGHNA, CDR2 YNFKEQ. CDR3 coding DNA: TGTGCCAGCAGCCAAGGAAACTACAATGAGCAGTTCTTC. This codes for CASSQGNYNEQFF.

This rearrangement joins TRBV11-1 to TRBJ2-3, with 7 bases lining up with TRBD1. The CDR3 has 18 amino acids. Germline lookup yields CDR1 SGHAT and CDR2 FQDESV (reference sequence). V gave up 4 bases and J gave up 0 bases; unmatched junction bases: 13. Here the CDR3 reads CASSSPWAVTGSTDTQYF. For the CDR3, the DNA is TGTGCCAGCAGCTCGCCTTGGGCAGTGACAGGGAGCACAGATACGCAGTATTTT.

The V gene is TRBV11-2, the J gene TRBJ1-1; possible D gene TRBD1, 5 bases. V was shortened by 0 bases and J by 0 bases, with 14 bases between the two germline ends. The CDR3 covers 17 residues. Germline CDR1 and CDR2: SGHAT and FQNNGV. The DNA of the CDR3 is TGTGCCAGCAGCTTAGATCTTGACAGCCACATGAACACTGAAGCTTTCTTT. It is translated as CASSLDLDSHMNTEAFF. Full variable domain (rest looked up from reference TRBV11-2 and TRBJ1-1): EAGVAQSPRYKIIEKRQSVAFWCNPISGHATLYWYQQILGQGPKLLIQFQNNGVVDDSQLPKDRFSAERLKGVDSTLKIQPAKLEDSAVYLCASSLDLDSHMNTEAFFGQGTRLTVV.

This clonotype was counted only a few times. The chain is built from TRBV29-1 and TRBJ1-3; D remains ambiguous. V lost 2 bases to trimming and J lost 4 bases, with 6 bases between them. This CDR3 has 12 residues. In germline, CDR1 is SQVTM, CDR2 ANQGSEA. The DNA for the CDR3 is TGCAGCGTTGAAACGGGGGGAAACACCATATATTTT. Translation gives CSVETGGNTIYF. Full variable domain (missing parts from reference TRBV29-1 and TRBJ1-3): SAVISQKPSRDICQRGTSLTIQCQVDSQVTMMFWYRQQPGQSLTLIATANQGSEATYESGFVIDKFPISRPNLTFSTLTVSNMSPEDSSIYLCSVETGGNTIYFGEGSWLTVV.

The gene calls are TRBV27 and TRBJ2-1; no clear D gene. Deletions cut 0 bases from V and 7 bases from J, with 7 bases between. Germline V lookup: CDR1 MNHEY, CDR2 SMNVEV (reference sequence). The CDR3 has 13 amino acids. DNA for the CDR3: TGTGCCAGCAGTTTATCCGGGCGTAATGAGCAGTTCTTC. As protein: CASSLSGRNEQFF.

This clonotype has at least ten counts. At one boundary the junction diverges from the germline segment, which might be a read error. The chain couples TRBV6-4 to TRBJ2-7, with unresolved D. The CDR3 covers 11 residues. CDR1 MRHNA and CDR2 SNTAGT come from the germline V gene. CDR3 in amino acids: CASSDSIHPCF. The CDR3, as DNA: TGTGCCAGCAGTGACTCGATCCACCCCTGCTTC.

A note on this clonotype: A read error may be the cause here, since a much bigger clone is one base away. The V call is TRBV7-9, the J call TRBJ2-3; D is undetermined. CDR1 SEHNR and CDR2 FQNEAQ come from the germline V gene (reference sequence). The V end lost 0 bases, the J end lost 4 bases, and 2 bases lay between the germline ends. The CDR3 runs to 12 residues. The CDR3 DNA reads TGTGCCAGCAGCTTAGCACCAGATACGCAGTATTTT. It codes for CASSLAPDTQYF. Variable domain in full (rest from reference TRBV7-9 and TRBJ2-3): DTGVSQNPRHKITKRGQNVTFRCDPISEHNRLYWYRQTLGQGPEFLTYFQNEAQLEKSRLLSDRFSAERPKGSFSTLEIQRTEQGDSAMYLCASSLAPDTQYFGPGTRLTVL.

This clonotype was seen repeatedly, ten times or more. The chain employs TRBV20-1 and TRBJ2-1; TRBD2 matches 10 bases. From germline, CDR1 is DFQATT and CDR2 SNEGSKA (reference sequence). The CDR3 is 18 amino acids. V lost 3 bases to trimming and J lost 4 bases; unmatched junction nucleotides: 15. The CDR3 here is CSARGGVVSGRAYNEQFF. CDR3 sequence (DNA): TGCAGTGCTAGGGGAGGGGTCGTAAGCGGGAGGGCTTACAATGAGCAGTTCTTC.

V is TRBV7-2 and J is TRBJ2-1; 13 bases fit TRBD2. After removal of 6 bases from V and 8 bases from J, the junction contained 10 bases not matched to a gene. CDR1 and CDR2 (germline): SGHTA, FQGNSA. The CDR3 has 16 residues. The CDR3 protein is CASRRGRGLAGHEQFF. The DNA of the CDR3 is TGTGCCAGCAGACGGGGGAGGGGACTAGCGGGACATGAGCAGTTCTTC.

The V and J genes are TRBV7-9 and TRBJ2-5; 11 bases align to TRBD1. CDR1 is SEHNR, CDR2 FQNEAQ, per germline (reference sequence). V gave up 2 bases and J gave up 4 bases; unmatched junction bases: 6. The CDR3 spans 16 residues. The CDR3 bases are TGTGCCAGCAGCTTATTGAGGACAGGGGGCGGAGAGACCCAGTACTTC. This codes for CASSLLRTGGGETQYF.

CDR3 in amino acids: CSARARRPGENIQYF. CDR3 DNA sequence: TGCAGTGCTAGAGCCAGACGCCCCGGGGAAAACATTCAGTACTTC. J is TRBJ2-4 and V is TRBV20-1, with D possibly TRBD2 on 5 matching bases. The ends were cut back, 1 base at V and 5 bases at J, with 15 bases in the middle. Germline lookup yields CDR1 DFQATT and CDR2 SNEGSKA (reference sequence). This CDR3 contains 15 residues.

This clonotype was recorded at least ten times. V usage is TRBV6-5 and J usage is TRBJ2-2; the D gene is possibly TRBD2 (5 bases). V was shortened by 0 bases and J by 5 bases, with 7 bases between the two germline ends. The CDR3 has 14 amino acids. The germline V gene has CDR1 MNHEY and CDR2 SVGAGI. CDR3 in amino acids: CASSYSRVTGELFF. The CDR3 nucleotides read TGTGCCAGCAGTTACTCGAGGGTTACCGGGGAGCTGTTTTTT.

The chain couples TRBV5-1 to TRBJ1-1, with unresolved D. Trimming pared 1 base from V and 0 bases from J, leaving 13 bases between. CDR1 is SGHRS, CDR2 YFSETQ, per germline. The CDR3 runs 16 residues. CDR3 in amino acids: CASSLNQKRVNTEAFF. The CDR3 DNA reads TGCGCCAGCAGCTTGAACCAGAAGAGGGTGAACACTGAAGCTTTCTTT.

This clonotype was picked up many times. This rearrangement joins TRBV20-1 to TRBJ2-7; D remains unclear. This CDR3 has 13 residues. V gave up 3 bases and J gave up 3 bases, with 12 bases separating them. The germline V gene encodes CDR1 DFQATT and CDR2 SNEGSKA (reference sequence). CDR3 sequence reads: CSASTGLLYEQYF. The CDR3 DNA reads TGCAGTGCTAGCACCGGGCTTCTCTACGAGCAGTACTTC.

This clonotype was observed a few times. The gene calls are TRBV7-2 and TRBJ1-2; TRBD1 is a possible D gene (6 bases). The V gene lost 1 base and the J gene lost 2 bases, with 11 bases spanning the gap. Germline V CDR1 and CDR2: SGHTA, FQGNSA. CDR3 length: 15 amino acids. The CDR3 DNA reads TGTGCCAGCAGCTTAGTTCAAGGGGGAAACTATGGCTACACCTTC. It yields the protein CASSLVQGGNYGYTF.

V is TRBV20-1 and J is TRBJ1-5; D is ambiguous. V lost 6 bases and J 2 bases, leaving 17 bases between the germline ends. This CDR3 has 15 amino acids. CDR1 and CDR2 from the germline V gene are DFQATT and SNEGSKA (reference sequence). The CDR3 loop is CSASRTLVGNQPQHF. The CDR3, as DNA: TGCAGTGCCTCCCGGACTCTGGTAGGCAATCAGCCCCAGCATTTT.

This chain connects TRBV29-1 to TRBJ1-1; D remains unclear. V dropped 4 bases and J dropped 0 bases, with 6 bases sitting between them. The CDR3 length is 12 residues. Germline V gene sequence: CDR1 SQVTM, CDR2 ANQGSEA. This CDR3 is CSVGHMNTEAFF. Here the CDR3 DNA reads TGCAGCGTTGGGCACATGAACACTGAAGCTTTCTTT.

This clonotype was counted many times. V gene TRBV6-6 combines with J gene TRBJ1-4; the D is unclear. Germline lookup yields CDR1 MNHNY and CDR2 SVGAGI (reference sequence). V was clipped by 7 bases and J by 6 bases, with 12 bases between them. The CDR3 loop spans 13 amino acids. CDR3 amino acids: CASNQGPHEKLFF. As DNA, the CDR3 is TGTGCCAGCAACCAAGGGCCTCATGAAAAACTGTTTTTT.

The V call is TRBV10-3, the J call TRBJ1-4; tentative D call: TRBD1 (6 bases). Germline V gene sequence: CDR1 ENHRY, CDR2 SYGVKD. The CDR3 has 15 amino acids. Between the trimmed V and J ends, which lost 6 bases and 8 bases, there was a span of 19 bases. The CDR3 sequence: CAIRAGHSPYEKLFF. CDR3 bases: TGTGCCATCAGGGCGGGACATTCCCCGTACGAAAAACTGTTTTTT.

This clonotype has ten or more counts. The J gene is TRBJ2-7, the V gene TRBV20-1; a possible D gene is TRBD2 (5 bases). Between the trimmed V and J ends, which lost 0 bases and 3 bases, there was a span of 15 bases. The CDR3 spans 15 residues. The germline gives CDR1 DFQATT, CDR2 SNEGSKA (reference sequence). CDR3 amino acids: CSARDNLAVFYEQYF. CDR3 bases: TGCAGTGCTAGAGATAATCTAGCCGTCTTCTACGAGCAGTACTTC.

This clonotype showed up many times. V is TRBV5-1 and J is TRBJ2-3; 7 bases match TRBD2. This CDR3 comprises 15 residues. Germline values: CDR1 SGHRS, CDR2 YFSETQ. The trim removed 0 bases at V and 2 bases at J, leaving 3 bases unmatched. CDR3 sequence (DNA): TGCGCCAGCAGCTTGGACGGGGACTACACAGATACGCAGTATTTT. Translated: CASSLDGDYTDTQYF.

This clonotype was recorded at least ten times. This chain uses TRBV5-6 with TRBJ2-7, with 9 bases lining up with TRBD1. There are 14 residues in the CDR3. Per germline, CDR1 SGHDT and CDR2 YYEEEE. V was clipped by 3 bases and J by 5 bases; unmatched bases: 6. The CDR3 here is CASSSGQGYHEQYF. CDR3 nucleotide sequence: TGTGCCAGCAGCTCGGGACAGGGATACCACGAGCAGTACTTC.

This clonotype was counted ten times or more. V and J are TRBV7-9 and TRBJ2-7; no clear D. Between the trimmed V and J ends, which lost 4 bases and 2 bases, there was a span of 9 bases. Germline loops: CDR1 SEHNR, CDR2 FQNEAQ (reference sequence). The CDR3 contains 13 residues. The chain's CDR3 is CASSSKDTYEQYF. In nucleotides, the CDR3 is TGTGCCAGCAGCTCCAAAGACACCTACGAGCAGTACTTC. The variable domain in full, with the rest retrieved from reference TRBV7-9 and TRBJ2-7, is DTGVSQNPRHKITKRGQNVTFRCDPISEHNRLYWYRQTLGQGPEFLTYFQNEAQLEKSRLLSDRFSAERPKGSFSTLEIQRTEQGDSAMYLCASSSKDTYEQYFGPGTRLTVT.

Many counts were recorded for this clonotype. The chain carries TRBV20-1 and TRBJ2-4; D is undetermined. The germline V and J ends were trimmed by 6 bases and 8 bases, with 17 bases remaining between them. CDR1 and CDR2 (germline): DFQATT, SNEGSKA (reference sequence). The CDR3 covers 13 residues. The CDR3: CSAAGSSGYIQYF. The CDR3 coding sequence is TGCAGTGCAGCAGGCAGCTCCGGTTACATTCAGTACTTC.